Detailed here is one TCR beta chain. Its specificity is unknown. Mismatch with germline at one junction end may stem from a read error. This specimen belongs to a study of T cells in Graves' hyperthyroidism and ophthalmopathy. This CDR3 contains 12 residues. Germline-derived CDR1 and CDR2 are ENHRY and SYGVKD. There were TCR beta CDR3 regions amplified from RNA transcripts. The HTBI set primed first-round TCR CDR3 RT-PCR. From the multiplex PCR reads, TCRdb called clonotypes with MiXCR, one entry per CDR3 protein. Among hundreds of thousands of distinct CDR3 sequences listed, about 45% were seen once. Study findings and constraints: Blood also carried most thyroid clonotypes expanded above 0.001.

The specimen was peripheral blood or thyroid tissue (not recorded which). V is TRBV10-3 and J is TRBJ2-7; no reliable D call. The sequence derives from an adult man with Graves' disease, either hyperthyroidism or ophthalmopathy (not recorded which). The CDR3 sequence: CASSQTAYEQYF. CDR3 nucleotides: TGTGCCAGCAGTCAAACCGCCTACGAGCAGTACTTC.